This entry concerns a single T cell receptor (beta chain). In this sample, this clonotype turned up many times. Its antigen is still unknown. The record has no base qualities; no much larger clone is one base away. This sample is part of a study of T cells of healthy individuals (dated 2018 in TCRdb). The germline V gene encodes CDR1 DFQATT and CDR2 SNEGSKA (reference sequence). At the junction V is shortened by 6 bases and J by 4 bases, with 12 bases in between. Including cysteine and phenylalanine, the CDR3 has 12 amino acids. This entry keeps only the CDR3 DNA: 36 bases, framed from base 1. Library prep was done by 5' RACE. TCRdb records Illumina MiSeq as the sequencer. TCRdb trimmed the raw reads at Q25, called clones with MiXCR and kept productive beta chains. Every entry covers one CDR3 protein and lists the most common genes and DNA from its rows. For this sample there are tens of thousands of distinct CDR3 sequences; 4% to 5.5% appear just once. Over 9% of the sample belongs to the ten largest clones.

This clonotype was obtained from a human donor in good health. The rearranged chain carries TRBV20-1 and TRBJ1-1, and possibly TRBD1, on 6 matching bases. The CDR3 protein: CSAKQGTTEAFF. The DNA sequence is given as TGCAGTGCGAAACAGGGTACCACTGAAGCTTTCTTT.